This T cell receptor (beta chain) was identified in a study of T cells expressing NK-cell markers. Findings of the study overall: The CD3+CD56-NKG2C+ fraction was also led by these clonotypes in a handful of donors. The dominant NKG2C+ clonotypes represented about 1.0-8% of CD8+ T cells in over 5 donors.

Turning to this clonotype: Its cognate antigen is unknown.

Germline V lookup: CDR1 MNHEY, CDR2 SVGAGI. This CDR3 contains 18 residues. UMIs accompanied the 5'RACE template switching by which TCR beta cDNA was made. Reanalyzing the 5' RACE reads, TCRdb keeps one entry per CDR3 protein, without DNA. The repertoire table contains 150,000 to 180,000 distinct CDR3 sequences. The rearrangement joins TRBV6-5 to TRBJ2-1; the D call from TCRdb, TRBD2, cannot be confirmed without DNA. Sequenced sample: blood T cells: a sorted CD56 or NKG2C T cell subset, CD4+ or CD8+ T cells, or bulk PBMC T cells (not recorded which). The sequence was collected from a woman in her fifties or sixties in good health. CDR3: CASSYGLASWGSYNEQFF.